These 27 T cell receptor beta chains were sequenced from one sample in a study of CD8+CD57+ T cells in acquired aplastic anemia. Using genomic DNA as the template, TCR beta VDJ and CDR3 profiling was carried out. TCRdb fed the reads into MiXCR, producing one record per CDR3 protein. The sample consists of under 350,000 distinct CDR3 sequences, under 65% of them appearing once. Previously, flow cytometry had revealed CD8+CD57+ cell expansion in the patients chosen for sequencing. The material sequenced was sorted CD4+, CD8+, or CD8+CD57+ T cells (not recorded which) from PBMCs. The receptors shown here come from a human donor with aplastic anemia.

V usage is TRBV7-2 and J usage is TRBJ2-5, with 7 bases lining up with TRBD2. There are 14 residues in the CDR3. V gave up 4 bases and J gave up 1 base; unmatched junction bases: 3. Germline CDR1 is SGHTA and CDR2 is FQGNSA. The CDR3 is CASSSSGTQETQYF. CDR3 sequence (DNA): TGTGCCAGCAGCTCGAGCGGGACCCAAGAGACCCAGTACTTC.

This clonotype was seen many times. The chain employs TRBV5-5 and TRBJ1-2, with D possibly being TRBD1 (5 bases). This CDR3 is built from 14 residues. Germline-derived CDR1 and CDR2 are SGHKS and YYEKEE (reference sequence). The V end was cut by 4 bases, the J end by 4 bases, with 14 bases between. The CDR3 loop reads CASSTLPGPYGYTF. The CDR3 DNA reads TGTGCCAGCAGCACATTACCGGGACCCTATGGCTACACCTTC.

The chain joins TRBV10-3 to TRBJ1-5; perhaps TRBD1 as D (6 bases). CDR1 and CDR2 (germline): ENHRY, SYGVKD. Trimming stripped 10 bases from V and 11 bases from J, with 21 bases between. The CDR3 is 13 residues long. The CDR3 DNA follows: TGTGCCACGTCGACAGGTCTTAACGAGGCCCAGCATTTT. Amino acids: CATSTGLNEAQHF.

The CDR3 sequence is CASSRFDTGELFF. CDR3 nucleotide sequence: TGCGCCAGCAGCAGATTTGACACCGGGGAGCTGTTTTTT. The chain uses TRBV10-1 and TRBJ2-2, with D unclear. V shed 6 bases and J shed 3 bases, with 8 bases lying between them. This CDR3 contains 13 residues. Germline-derived CDR1 and CDR2 are WNHNN and SYGVQD (reference sequence).

The chain has TRBV7-2 and TRBJ2-7; TRBD1 or TRBD2 may be the D gene (7 bases each). V dropped 5 bases and J dropped 3 bases, with 14 bases sitting between them. Germline V gene data show CDR1 as SGHTA and CDR2 as FQGNSA. This CDR3 comprises 14 residues. As DNA, the CDR3 is TGTGCCAGCAGCCCAGCGGGACAGAACTACGAGCAGTACTTC. Translation gives CASSPAGQNYEQYF.

The DNA for the CDR3 is TGTGCCAGTAGTGGAGACAGGGATCGCTCCTACAATGAGCAGTTCTTC. This translates into CASSGDRDRSYNEQFF. The rearrangement joins TRBV19 to TRBJ2-1, with TRBD1 identical over 7 bases. CDR3 size: 16 residues. Germline V gene lookup returns CDR1 LNHDA and CDR2 SQIVND (reference sequence). V lost 5 bases and J lost 0; bases outside the gene matches: 7.

V and J are TRBV11-3 and TRBJ2-7; D not certain. V was pared by 5 bases and J by 2 bases, with 10 bases between. This CDR3 is built from 13 residues. Germline CDR1 and CDR2: SGHNT and YENEEA. CDR3 sequence (DNA): TGTGCCAGCAGCCTGCCCTTCCCCTACGAGCAGTACTTC. This gives the protein CASSLPFPYEQYF.

V gene TRBV7-2 combines with J gene TRBJ1-2; D is ambiguous. The germline V and J ends were trimmed by 4 bases and 8 bases, with 11 bases remaining between them. The V gene's germline CDR1 is SGHTA and CDR2 FQGNSA. This CDR3 spans 12 amino acids. CDR3 loop: CASSSSRPGYTF. The CDR3 DNA follows: TGTGCCAGCAGCTCGTCGCGGCCCGGCTACACCTTC.

This clonotype has more than one count but fewer than ten. A read error is possible here, since a much larger clone lies one base away. The rearrangement uses TRBV6-5 and TRBJ1-1, with TRBD1 as a possible D gene (6 bases). Deletions cut 10 bases from V and 4 bases from J, with 16 bases between. Germline CDR1 reads MNHEY; CDR2 reads SVGAGI. The CDR3 totals 13 residues. The CDR3, as DNA: TGTGCCACCCGAGAGGGGGTCTGCACTGAAGCTTTCTTT. This gives the protein CATREGVCTEAFF.

This clonotype appeared once. The chain couples TRBV6-6 to TRBJ2-7; 13 bases are shared with TRBD2. The J segment lost 4 bases and the V segment lost 5 bases, leaving 5 bases of the junction unmatched. CDR1 MNHNY and CDR2 SVGAGI come from the germline V gene (reference sequence). The CDR3 totals 15 residues. CDR3 in DNA: TGTGCCAGCAGTCACGGACTAGCGGGAGATTACGAGCAGTACTTC. Its protein product is CASSHGLAGDYEQYF.

This clonotype was observed many times. This chain joins TRBV24-1 and TRBJ1-4; 11 positions agree with TRBD1. This CDR3 region has 18 residues. The germline CDR1 and CDR2 sequences are KGHDR and SFDVKD. V lost 5 bases, J lost 2 bases, and 9 bases stayed unmatched. The CDR3 reads CATSAGGTGGDTNEKLFF. The DNA for the CDR3 is TGTGCCACCAGTGCCGGGGGGACAGGGGGTGATACTAATGAAAAACTGTTTTTT.

The CDR3 sequence: CASSENREAEELFF. The DNA for the CDR3 is TGTGCCAGCAGTGAGAACAGGGAGGCCGAGGAGCTGTTTTTT. The rearrangement links TRBV6-1 to TRBJ2-2; D may correspond to TRBD1 or TRBD2 (6 bases each). This CDR3 contains 14 residues. The germline V gene encodes CDR1 MNHNS and CDR2 SASEGT. Trimming took off 3 bases at V and 10 bases at J, with 15 bases between the two ends.

The CDR3, as DNA: TGCAGTGCTAGGGTTGAAGCGGGGGGGTACAATGAGCAGTTCTTC. Amino acid sequence: CSARVEAGGYNEQFF. This chain links TRBV20-1 with TRBJ2-1; 10 nucleotides match TRBD2. Trimming removed 3 bases from V and 4 bases from J; junction bases left unmatched: 6. The CDR3 is made up of 15 amino acids. Germline V gives CDR1 DFQATT, CDR2 SNEGSKA (reference sequence).

This clonotype was counted ten times or more. The J gene is TRBJ2-7, the V gene TRBV7-8; 10 positions agree with TRBD1. Germline assignment: CDR1 SGHVS and CDR2 FQNEAQ. This CDR3 contains 13 residues. J gave up 5 bases and V 4 bases, and 2 bases lay outside the gene matches. The CDR3 sequence: CASSSGTGDEQYF. The CDR3 nucleotides read TGTGCCAGCAGCTCCGGGACAGGGGACGAGCAGTACTTC.

This clonotype came up many times. The chain carries TRBV10-1 and TRBJ2-3; no clear D. Germline V gives CDR1 WNHNN, CDR2 SYGVQD (reference sequence). The CDR3 runs to 12 residues. Between the trimmed V and J ends, which lost 3 bases and 1 base, there was a span of 2 bases. CDR3 sequence (DNA): TGCGCCAGCAGTGATCGCACAGATACGCAGTATTTT. Amino acids: CASSDRTDTQYF.

This clonotype was counted many times. The rearrangement uses TRBV7-9 and TRBJ2-4; D perhaps matches TRBD1 (5 bases). This CDR3 region has 17 residues. The germline V gene has CDR1 SEHNR and CDR2 FQNEAQ (reference sequence). V was shortened by 5 bases and J by 0 bases, with 17 bases between the two germline ends. The CDR3 DNA follows: TGTGCCAGCAGCGAAAACTACCAGGGTATAGCCAAAAACATTCAGTACTTC. This translates into CASSENYQGIAKNIQYF.

This rearrangement joins TRBV12-3 or TRBV12-4 to TRBJ2-7; 8 positions match TRBD1. The CDR3 is 14 residues long. V lost 0 bases and J lost 7; bases outside the gene matches: 5. CDR3 sequence: CASSLAGTGGEQYF. For the CDR3, the DNA is TGTGCCAGCAGTTTAGCCGGGACAGGTGGGGAGCAGTACTTC.

On this clonotype: A much more abundant neighbour one base away suggests this may be a read error. The J gene is TRBJ1-2, the V gene TRBV7-9; 11 positions match TRBD1. The CDR3 covers 16 residues. Germline CDR1 and CDR2: SEHNR and FQNEAQ (reference sequence). In DNA form, the CDR3 reads TGTGCCAGCAGCTTCGGGACAGGGGGGATTTACTATGGCTACGCCTTC. It encodes CASSFGTGGIYYGYAF. The full variable domain, completed using reference TRBV7-9 and TRBJ1-2, is DTGVSQNPRHKITKRGQNVTFRCDPISEHNRLYWYRQTLGQGPEFLTYFQNEAQLEKSRLLSDRFSAERPKGSFSTLEIQRTEQGDSAMYLCASSFGTGGIYYGYAFGSGTRLTVV.

This sequence joins TRBV11-2 and TRBJ2-7; the D is unclear. This CDR3 has 16 amino acids. Trimming pared 5 bases from V and 0 bases from J, leaving 17 bases between. Germline lookup yields CDR1 SGHAT and CDR2 FQNNGV. The CDR3 DNA reads TGTGCCAGCAGCCCCCGCGGCGGAATGAGCTCCTACGAGCAGTACTTC. Translation: CASSPRGGMSSYEQYF.

This chain joins TRBV20-1 and TRBJ2-7; 8 bases agree with TRBD2. The CDR3 length is 13 residues. Germline values: CDR1 DFQATT, CDR2 SNEGSKA (reference sequence). V lost 3 bases and J lost 4; bases outside the gene matches: 5. The CDR3 region is CSASGRAVYEQYF. The CDR3 nucleotides are TGCAGTGCTAGCGGGAGGGCCGTGTACGAGCAGTACTTC.

This clonotype was observed many times. V and J are TRBV3-1 and TRBJ2-7, with D perhaps TRBD2 (5 bases). The germline V and J ends were trimmed by 8 bases and 6 bases, with 11 bases remaining between them. The germline V gene has CDR1 LGHDT and CDR2 YNNKEL (reference sequence). The CDR3 is made up of 11 amino acids. The CDR3 loop is CASEGQGEQYF. The CDR3 DNA is TGTGCCAGCGAGGGCCAAGGCGAGCAGTACTTC.

The chain carries TRBV7-9 and TRBJ2-1, with TRBD1 matching over 10 bases. Germline V gene sequence: CDR1 SEHNR, CDR2 FQNEAQ (reference sequence). The CDR3 is 15 amino acids. V dropped 5 bases and J dropped 7; count of bases not matched to a gene: 8. CDR3 sequence reads: CASSRDRGGWNEQFF. The CDR3 coding sequence is TGTGCCAGCAGCCGGGACAGGGGAGGTTGGAATGAGCAGTTCTTC.

The chain links TRBV7-8 to TRBJ2-1; the D gene is possibly TRBD2 (7 bases). Germline V gives CDR1 SGHVS, CDR2 FQNEAQ. The CDR3 has 19 amino acids. Trimming cost V 3 bases and J 0 bases, with 21 bases left between them. CDR3 region: CASSFSLAGGASSYNEQFF. In nucleotides, the CDR3 is TGTGCCAGCAGCTTCTCGCTGGCTGGGGGGGCTAGCTCCTACAATGAGCAGTTCTTC.

The rearrangement uses TRBV5-1 and TRBJ2-7; D gene uncertain. The germline CDR1 and CDR2 sequences are SGHRS and YFSETQ. The CDR3 totals 13 residues. The V end lost 0 bases, the J end lost 6 bases, and 10 bases lay between the germline ends. Here the CDR3 reads CASSLDQISEQYF. For the CDR3, the DNA is TGCGCCAGCAGCTTGGATCAGATATCCGAGCAGTACTTC. The full variable domain, rest sourced from reference TRBV5-1 and TRBJ2-7, is KAGVTQTPRYLIKTRGQQVTLSCSPISGHRSVSWYQQTPGQGLQFLFEYFSETQRNKGNFPGRFSGRQFSNSRSEMNVSTLELGDSALYLCASSLDQISEQYFGPGTRLTVT.

This clonotype came up many times. V and J are TRBV2 and TRBJ2-5; D remains ambiguous. The CDR3 totals 14 residues. Germline V gives CDR1 SNHLY, CDR2 FYNNEI. Trimming removed 3 bases at V and 1 base at J, with 9 bases between. The CDR3 reads CASSEGSLQETQYF. The CDR3 coding sequence is TGTGCCAGCAGTGAGGGCAGCCTCCAAGAGACCCAGTACTTC.

The chain joins TRBV2 to TRBJ2-7, with D perhaps assigned TRBD1 or TRBD2 (5 bases each). The germline CDR1 and CDR2 sequences are SNHLY and FYNNEI. V was pared by 7 bases and J by 2 bases, with 15 bases between. This CDR3 is 14 amino acids long. The CDR3 region has the DNA TGTGCCAGCATTATAGGGACGGAGCCCTACGAGCAGTACTTC. It codes for CASIIGTEPYEQYF.

Ten or more counts support this clonotype. This chain links TRBV19 with TRBJ1-6; 8 nucleotides agree with TRBD1. The junction had 8 bases not matched to a gene; V was cut back by 3 bases and J by 10 bases. The germline V gene has CDR1 LNHDA and CDR2 SQIVND (reference sequence). The CDR3 consists of 15 residues. The CDR3 is CASSIAQGAGSPLHF. CDR3 DNA sequence: TGTGCCAGTAGTATCGCCCAGGGGGCAGGGTCACCCCTCCACTTT.